A selection of T cell receptor beta chains follows, all from one sample in a study of metastatic and nonmetastatic thyroid tumors. MiXCR was used by TCRdb to re-call the PCR reads. The sample has fewer than 45,000 clones, less than 25% seen once. The sample taken for sequencing was blood. The receptors stem from a female donor with papillary thyroid cancer or a benign thyroid nodule (not recorded which). Some clones in this sample may be carry-over from other donors' samples. The CDR3 runs from the conserved cysteine through the conserved F or W. D genes are given only for firm matches. Size values are once, few and many counts, or a class for expanded clones, and some rows have none.

clone size	D gene	V gene	J gene	CDR3 DNA	CDR3 protein
many	NA	TRBV12-3/TRBV12-4	TRBJ1-2	TGTGCCAGCAGTTTAACAGGGTTGGGCTACACCTTC	CASSLTGLGYTF
many	TRBD2	TRBV29-1	TRBJ2-3	TGCAGCGTTGAAGGGACTAGCGGGAGTGGAACTAGCACAGATACGCAGTATTTT	CSVEGTSGSGTSTDTQYF
few	TRBD1	TRBV6-1	TRBJ2-1	TGTGCCAGCAGTGAAATCGGACAGGGATCGGGCAATGAGCAGTTCTTC	CASSEIGQGSGNEQFF
many	TRBD2	TRBV20-1	TRBJ2-2	TGCAGTGCTAGAAGGCTAGCGGGAGCAGGAATCGGGGAGCTGTTTTTT	CSARRLAGAGIGELFF
NA	NA	TRBV30	TRBJ2-7	TGTGCCTGGAGTGTCTTCATGGGGCTTAGCTCCTACGAGCAGTGCTTC	CAWSVFMGLSSYEQCF
medium-sized	NA	TRBV6-5	TRBJ2-3	TGTGCCAGCAGTTACCGGGGAGTGGATACGCAGTATTTT	CASSYRGVDTQYF
many	TRBD1	TRBV5-1	TRBJ1-1	TGCGCCAGCAGCTTGGGGACAGGGGTAGTCACTGAAGCTTTCTTT	CASSLGTGVVTEAFF
NA	TRBD1	TRBV5-1	TRBJ2-3	TGCGCCAGCAGCTCGCCCATCCAGGGGGTCACAGATACGCAGTATTTT	CASSSPIQGVTDTQYF
NA	NA	TRBV2	TRBJ2-5	TGTGCCAGCAGTGCAATAGGGGCGGTCCAAGAGACACAGTACTTC	CASSAIGAVQETQYF
NA	NA	TRBV28	TRBJ1-6	TGTGCCACCCAAGGAGGCCGCGAGAGTTCACCCCCCCACTTT	CATQGGRESSPPHF
NA	TRBD2	TRBV6-1	TRBJ2-7	TGTGCCAGCAGTGGAGGCAGGGAGGGCTACGAGCAGTACTTC	CASSGGREGYEQYF
NA	TRBD1	TRBV20-1	TRBJ1-5	TGCAGTGCTAGGGACAGGGGCAATCAGCCCCAGCATTTT	CSARDRGNQPQHF
NA	TRBD1	TRBV12-3/TRBV12-4	TRBJ1-2	TGTGCCAGCAGTTTAACAGGGGGAAACTATGGCTACACCTTC	CASSLTGGNYGYTF
many	NA	TRBV19	TRBJ1-2	TGTGCCAGTAGGCAAGATAAATCCTATGGCTACACCTTC	CASRQDKSYGYTF
medium-sized	TRBD1	TRBV27	TRBJ2-7	TGTGCCAGCAGTTTATCAGGGGGCTTGAACGAGCAGTACTTC	CASSLSGGLNEQYF
many	TRBD2	TRBV20-1	TRBJ2-1	TGCAGTACGGGAGGCCGCGTCTACAATGAGCAGTTCTTC	CSTGGRVYNEQFF
many	NA	TRBV6-1	TRBJ2-1	TGTGCCAGCAGTGACAGGGGACACAATGAGCAGTTCTTC	CASSDRGHNEQFF
many	TRBD1	TRBV11-3	TRBJ1-2	TGTGCCAGCAGCTTAACGGGACAGGGGAGAGATGGCTACACCTTC	CASSLTGQGRDGYTF
many	TRBD1	TRBV2	TRBJ1-1	TGTGCCAGCAGTGGAGAGGACAGGAACACTGAAGCTTTCTTC	CASSGEDRNTEAFF
many	NA	TRBV30	TRBJ1-6	TGTGCCTGGAGTATCGACAGCTCCTATAATTCACCCCTCCACTTT	CAWSIDSSYNSPLHF
few	NA	TRBV19	TRBJ2-3	TGTGCCAGTCGTTGGACGGGTACAGATACGCAGTATTTT	CASRWTGTDTQYF
NA	TRBD2	TRBV20-1	TRBJ2-3	TGCAGTGCTAGAGATCGCATACTAGCGGGGTATACGCAGTATTTT	CSARDRILAGYTQYF
many	TRBD2	TRBV7-6	TRBJ2-5	TGTGCCAGCAGCTTAGGAAGCGGGAGGACACAAGAGACCCAGTACTTC	CASSLGSGRTQETQYF
NA	TRBD1	TRBV2	TRBJ2-1	TGTGCCAGCACCAGGGACAGGGACATCAATGAGCAGTTCTTC	CASTRDRDINEQFF
many	NA	TRBV15	TRBJ1-1	TGTGCCACCTCCAGAAAATTAGACACTGAAGCTTTCTTT	CATSRKLDTEAFF
NA	TRBD2	TRBV19	TRBJ2-1	TGTGCCAGTTCCAGACTAGCGGAGCTTTCCTACAATGAGCAGTTCTTC	CASSRLAELSYNEQFF
many	TRBD2	TRBV2	TRBJ2-1	TGTGCCAGCTTGAGACTAGCGGGAGGGCCTTCCAATGAGCAGTTCTTC	CASLRLAGGPSNEQFF
few	NA	TRBV6-1	TRBJ1-2	TGTGCCAGCAGTGAGGGCCTCGGCCTCGGCTACACCTTC	CASSEGLGLGYTF
NA	TRBD1	TRBV18	TRBJ1-1	TGTGTCAGCTCACCACCCTCACAGGGGAGCAACACTGAAGCTTTCTTT	CVSSPPSQGSNTEAFF
many	NA	TRBV20-1	TRBJ2-1	TGCAGTGCAAGAAGGTCAGGACCGTACAATGAGCAGTTCTTC	CSARRSGPYNEQFF
NA	TRBD2	TRBV7-3	TRBJ2-3	TGTGCCATCAGCTTAAGCGGGAGTAGCACAGATACGCAGTATTTT	CAISLSGSSTDTQYF
many	NA	TRBV2	TRBJ2-7	TGTGCCAGCAGCAGGACTTCCCCGCCCGAGCAGTACTTC	CASSRTSPPEQYF
NA	NA	TRBV6-2/TRBV6-3	TRBJ1-1	TGTGCCAGCAGGGACATGAACACTGAAGCTTTCTTT	CASRDMNTEAFF
many	TRBD2	TRBV12-3/TRBV12-4	TRBJ2-3	TGTGCCAGCAGTCGGACTAGCGGGAGAGGGACAGATACGCAGTATTTT	CASSRTSGRGTDTQYF
many	NA	TRBV5-1	TRBJ2-1	TGCGCCAGCAGCTCCAATTCCGGGACGCCAGAGCAGTTCTTC	CASSSNSGTPEQFF
NA	TRBD2	TRBV7-8	TRBJ2-7	TGTGCCAGCAGCTTAGTGACTAGCCGGAGGGCGTACGAGCAGTACTTC	CASSLVTSRRAYEQYF
many	NA	TRBV18	TRBJ1-2	TGTGCCAGCTCACTACCCCCCGGGGGGCACAGTGGCTACACCTTC	CASSLPPGGHSGYTF
large	NA	TRBV6-4	TRBJ2-1	TGTGCCAGCTCACCGGGGGAGACCGAAGAGCAGTTCTTC	CASSPGETEEQFF
NA	TRBD1	TRBV15	TRBJ2-1	TGCGCCACCAGCAGAGGAGGGACAGGGGACCACAATGAGCAGTTCTTC	CATSRGGTGDHNEQFF
many	NA	TRBV4-2	TRBJ2-2	TGTGCCAGCAGCCAAGCACTACCGGGCAGGGCAGACACCGGGGAGCTGTTTTTT	CASSQALPGRADTGELFF
NA	NA	TRBV20-1	TRBJ2-1	TGCAGTGCTAGGCTTATGACAGTTACTGAGCAGTTCTTC	CSARLMTVTEQFF
NA	TRBD2	TRBV11-1	TRBJ2-1	TGTGCCAGCAGCTACCCGGAAACTAGCGGAGATGAGCAGTTCTTC	CASSYPETSGDEQFF
many	NA	TRBV28	TRBJ1-1	TGTGCCAGCAGTCAGGTGAACACTGAAGCTTTCTTT	CASSQVNTEAFF
few	NA	TRBV6-1	TRBJ1-3	TGTGCCAGCAGTGAACGGGGCAGGGGAGGAAGAAACACCATATATTTT	CASSERGRGGRNTIYF
NA	NA	TRBV11-2	TRBJ1-1	TGTGCCAGCAGCTTAGGCGGACGGTCGAACACTGAAGCTTTCTTT	CASSLGGRSNTEAFF
NA	NA	TRBV4-3	TRBJ1-5	TGCGCCAGCAGCCAAGATACGACAGGTAATCAGCCCCAGCATTTT	CASSQDTTGNQPQHF
NA	NA	TRBV11-2	TRBJ2-7	NA	CASSFGAGGIEQYF
many	TRBD1	TRBV5-5	TRBJ1-2	TGTGCCAGCAGACCGGACAGGCCTGGCTACACCTTC	CASRPDRPGYTF
NA	NA	TRBV7-9	TRBJ1-2	TGTGCCAGCAGCCCGACGGTGAACTATGGCTACACCTTC	CASSPTVNYGYTF
medium-sized	NA	TRBV6-1	TRBJ1-1	TGTGCCAGCAGTGAAGGGGGGAACACTGAAGCTTTCTTT	CASSEGGNTEAFF
NA	NA	TRBV3-1	TRBJ2-7	TGTGCCAGCAGCCAAGTTAAGTACGAGCAGTACTTC	CASSQVKYEQYF
NA	NA	TRBV20-1	TRBJ2-7	TGCAGTGCTAGAGAAGGGACACCACACAGCGGGGTAGCTATCTACGAGCAGTACTTC	CSAREGTPHSGVAIYEQYF
many	TRBD1	TRBV7-9	TRBJ1-2	TGTGCCAGCAGCCCCGGGCCAGGGGGCGCGGGTGGCTACACCTTC	CASSPGPGGAGGYTF
NA	NA	TRBV5-1	TRBJ1-4	TGCGCCAGCAGCACATGGGACACGCTAACTAATGAAAAACTGTTTTTT	CASSTWDTLTNEKLFF
NA	NA	TRBV7-9	TRBJ2-5	TGTGCCAGCAGCTTTCTAGAGGGAGAAGGGGAGACCCAGTACTTC	CASSFLEGEGETQYF
NA	TRBD2	TRBV20-1	TRBJ2-1	TGCAGTGCTAGAGATGGGAGCGGGAGACTCTACAATGAGCAGTTCTTC	CSARDGSGRLYNEQFF
few	NA	TRBV10-3	TRBJ2-7	TGTGCCACCACGTGGGTCGGGCGCTGCGAGCAGTACTTC	CATTWVGRCEQYF
NA	NA	TRBV11-3	TRBJ1-1	TGTGCCAGCAGCTCAACTTGGGGGGGAGACGCTTTCTTT	CASSSTWGGDAFF
NA	NA	TRBV27	TRBJ1-1	TGTGCCAGCAACAGTTTATCGGTAGAGGCGAACACTGAATCTTTCTTT	CASNSLSVEANTESFF